This is a list of T cell receptor beta chains from one sample in a study of control samples from healthy donors and cancer patients. Some clones are missing from TCRdb's copy, which holds only in-frame ones; the method was immunoSEQ multiplex PCR. The sample carries about 160,000 clones, about 94% recorded once. Specimen: blood. Source of these receptors: a woman in her forties in good health. CDR3s include the opening cysteine and the closing phenylalanine or tryptophan. A D gene is named only where the DNA matches it firmly. A row's size may be missing; if present it is once, few, many or a size class.

V: TRBV4-2; size: NA; J: TRBJ2-7; D: TRBD2; CDR3: CASSHPEGGPLSF; DNA: TGTGCCAGCAGCCATCCGGAGGGAGGGCCCCTTTCCTTC
V: TRBV5-6; size: NA; J: TRBJ1-2; D: NA; CDR3: CASSGGYGYTF; DNA: TGTGCCAGCAGCGGTGGGTATGGCTACACCTTC
V: TRBV18; size: NA; J: TRBJ1-4; D: NA; CDR3: CASSPPSDGNEKLFF; DNA: TGTGCCAGCTCACCTCCTTCAGACGGGAATGAAAAACTGTTTTTT
V: TRBV7-2; size: NA; J: TRBJ1-2; D: NA; CDR3: CASSGQRFSYGYTF; DNA: TGTGCCAGCAGCGGCCAAAGATTTAGCTATGGCTACACCTTC
V: TRBV19; size: NA; J: TRBJ1-5; D: NA; CDR3: CASSMGRTPQHF; DNA: TGTGCCAGTAGTATGGGGAGGACGCCCCAGCATTTT
V: TRBV9; size: NA; J: TRBJ1-1; D: TRBD1; CDR3: CASSVGAGDREAFF; DNA: TGTGCCAGCAGCGTAGGGGCGGGGGACAGGGAAGCTTTCTTT
V: TRBV7-9; size: NA; J: TRBJ1-1; D: NA; CDR3: CASSLLRVGEAFF; DNA: TGTGCCAGCAGCTTATTAAGGGTGGGTGAAGCTTTCTTT
V: TRBV6-5; size: NA; J: TRBJ1-2; D: NA; CDR3: CASSPTRTRYGYTF; DNA: TGTGCCAGCAGTCCTACCCGGACTCGTTATGGCTACACCTTC
V: TRBV11-2; size: once; J: TRBJ1-4; D: TRBD1; CDR3: CASSPQGAANEKLFF; DNA: TGTGCCAGCAGCCCGCAGGGGGCGGCGAATGAAAAACTGTTTTTT
V: TRBV18; size: once; J: TRBJ2-3; D: TRBD1; CDR3: CAGSPDRGQADTQYF; DNA: TGTGCCGGCTCACCCGACAGGGGGCAGGCAGATACGCAGTATTTT
V: TRBV5-1; size: NA; J: TRBJ1-2; D: NA; CDR3: CASRSTTSNYGYTF; DNA: TGCGCCAGCCGGTCGACCACCAGTAACTATGGCTACACCTTC
V: TRBV6-5; size: NA; J: TRBJ1-4; D: TRBD1; CDR3: CASSRGPGEKLFF; DNA: TGTGCCAGCAGTAGGGGGCCTGGAGAAAAACTGTTTTTT
V: TRBV7-2; size: once; J: TRBJ1-4; D: NA; CDR3: CASSLVYRADEKLFF; DNA: TGTGCCAGCAGCTTAGTGTACAGGGCTGATGAAAAACTGTTTTTT
V: TRBV10-3; size: once; J: TRBJ1-1; D: NA; CDR3: CAISGEVSTEAFF; DNA: TGTGCCATCAGTGGTGAGGTATCCACTGAAGCTTTCTTT
V: TRBV4-2; size: once; J: TRBJ2-7; D: TRBD1; CDR3: CASSQEVGTEAYEQYF; DNA: TGTGCCAGCAGCCAAGAAGTGGGGACAGAAGCCTACGAGCAGTACTTC
V: TRBV4-3; size: NA; J: TRBJ2-1; D: NA; CDR3: CASSQEQGRLTMEQFF; DNA: TGCGCCAGCAGCCAAGAACAGGGACGACTTACAATGGAGCAGTTCTTC
V: TRBV15; size: NA; J: TRBJ2-3; D: NA; CDR3: CATRKGGTDTQYF; DNA: TGTGCCACCAGGAAAGGGGGCACAGATACGCAGTATTTT
V: TRBV18; size: NA; J: TRBJ1-1; D: NA; CDR3: CASSPDMGISEAFF; DNA: TGTGCCAGCTCACCTGACATGGGGATTTCTGAAGCTTTCTTT
V: TRBV14; size: NA; J: TRBJ2-3; D: NA; CDR3: CASSLLLARRTDTQYF; DNA: TGTGCCAGCAGCCTCCTCCTAGCGAGGCGCACAGATACGCAGTATTTT
V: TRBV6-2/TRBV6-3; size: NA; J: TRBJ1-5; D: NA; CDR3: CASSYSPGIGNQPQHF; DNA: TGTGCCAGCAGTTACTCGCCGGGAATCGGCAATCAGCCCCAGCATTTT
V: TRBV9; size: NA; J: TRBJ2-3; D: NA; CDR3: CASSERQPPGDTQYF; DNA: TGTGCCAGCAGCGAGCGACAACCTCCGGGAGATACGCAGTATTTT
V: TRBV18; size: NA; J: TRBJ1-1; D: TRBD1; CDR3: CASSPMTGGVTEAFF; DNA: TGTGCCAGCTCACCAATGACAGGGGGTGTAACTGAAGCTTTCTTT
V: TRBV2; size: NA; J: TRBJ2-7; D: NA; CDR3: CASSKGSLGYEQYF; DNA: TGTGCCAGCAGCAAGGGTAGCTTAGGTTACGAGCAGTACTTC
V: TRBV27; size: NA; J: TRBJ2-3; D: NA; CDR3: CASSFGVSLDTQYF; DNA: TGTGCCAGCAGTTTCGGAGTCAGTTTAGATACGCAGTATTTT
V: TRBV30; size: once; J: TRBJ2-6; D: TRBD1; CDR3: CAWSGSGQAPSGANVLTF; DNA: TGTGCCTGGAGTGGTTCGGGACAGGCCCCCTCTGGGGCCAACGTCCTGACTTTC
V: TRBV19; size: once; J: TRBJ2-3; D: TRBD1; CDR3: CATSGQGSTDTQYF; DNA: TGTGCCACCTCGGGACAGGGGAGCACAGATACGCAGTATTTT
V: TRBV7-3; size: NA; J: TRBJ2-6; D: NA; CDR3: CASSLWGSGANVLTF; DNA: TGTGCCAGCAGCTTATGGGGCTCTGGGGCCAACGTCCTGACTTTC
V: TRBV9; size: once; J: TRBJ2-3; D: NA; CDR3: CASSVAGARSTDTQYF; DNA: TGTGCCAGCAGCGTAGCGGGCGCCCGTAGCACAGATACGCAGTATTTT
V: TRBV7-2; size: NA; J: TRBJ1-2; D: NA; CDR3: CASSFSGAGYTF; DNA: TGTGCCAGCAGCTTCTCGGGCGCTGGCTACACCTTC
V: TRBV9; size: NA; J: TRBJ2-1; D: NA; CDR3: CASSAADNEQFF; DNA: TGTGCCAGCAGTGCGGCGGACAATGAGCAGTTCTTC
V: TRBV4-2; size: NA; J: TRBJ1-1; D: NA; CDR3: CASSQVYDTEAFF; DNA: TGTGCCAGCAGCCAAGTGTATGACACTGAAGCTTTCTTT
V: TRBV30; size: NA; J: TRBJ2-2; D: NA; CDR3: CAWSVSRTGELFF; DNA: TGTGCCTGGAGTGTCAGTCGGACTGGGGAGCTGTTTTTT
V: TRBV10-1; size: once; J: TRBJ1-1; D: NA; CDR3: CASRSKGHGNTEAFF; DNA: TGCGCCAGCAGGAGTAAGGGACACGGGAACACTGAAGCTTTCTTT
V: TRBV9; size: NA; J: TRBJ1-1; D: NA; CDR3: CASSVHGRSTEAFF; DNA: TGTGCCAGCAGCGTACACGGGAGGAGCACTGAAGCTTTCTTT
V: TRBV7-2; size: NA; J: TRBJ1-1; D: NA; CDR3: CASSLARGIDTEAFF; DNA: TGTGCCAGCAGCTTAGCGAGGGGTATTGACACTGAAGCTTTCTTT
V: TRBV2; size: NA; J: TRBJ2-7; D: NA; CDR3: CASSERTTSTYEQYF; DNA: TGTGCCAGCAGTGAACGGACCACCTCCACCTACGAGCAGTACTTC
V: TRBV6-2/TRBV6-3; size: NA; J: TRBJ1-2; D: NA; CDR3: CASSYGSYGYTF; DNA: TGTGCCAGCAGTTACGGTAGCTATGGCTACACCTTC
V: TRBV12-3/TRBV12-4; size: NA; J: TRBJ1-1; D: NA; CDR3: CASSFRVNTEAFF; DNA: TGTGCCAGCAGTTTTCGAGTGAACACTGAAGCTTTCTTT
V: TRBV7-3; size: NA; J: TRBJ1-1; D: TRBD1; CDR3: CASSSGTGGTEAFF; DNA: TGTGCCAGCAGCTCCGGGACAGGGGGCACTGAAGCTTTCTTT
V: TRBV19; size: NA; J: TRBJ2-3; D: NA; CDR3: CASTSLARRSTDTQYF; DNA: TGTGCCAGTACCTCTTTAGCGCGACGTAGCACAGATACGCAGTATTTT
V: TRBV27; size: NA; J: TRBJ2-3; D: TRBD2; CDR3: CASRVAGGTSTDTQYF; DNA: TGTGCCAGCAGGGTAGCGGGAGGCACTAGCACAGATACGCAGTATTTT
V: TRBV5-8; size: once; J: TRBJ2-5; D: TRBD1; CDR3: CASSLVKGALSTYQETQYF; DNA: TGTGCCAGCAGCTTGGTCAAGGGGGCCCTGTCCACGTACCAAGAGACCCAGTACTTC